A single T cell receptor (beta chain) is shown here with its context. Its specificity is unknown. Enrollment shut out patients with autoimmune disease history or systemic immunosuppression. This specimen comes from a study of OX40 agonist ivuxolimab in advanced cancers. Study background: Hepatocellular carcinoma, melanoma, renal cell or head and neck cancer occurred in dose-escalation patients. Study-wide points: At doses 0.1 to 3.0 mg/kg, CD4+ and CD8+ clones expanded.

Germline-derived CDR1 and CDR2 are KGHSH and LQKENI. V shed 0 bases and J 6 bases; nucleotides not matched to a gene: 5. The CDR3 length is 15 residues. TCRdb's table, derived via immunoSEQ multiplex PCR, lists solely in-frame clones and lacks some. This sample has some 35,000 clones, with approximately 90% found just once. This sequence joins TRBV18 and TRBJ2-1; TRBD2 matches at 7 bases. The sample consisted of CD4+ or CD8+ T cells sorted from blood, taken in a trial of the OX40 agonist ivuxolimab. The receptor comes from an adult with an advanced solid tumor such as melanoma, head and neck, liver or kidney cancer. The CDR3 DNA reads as TGTGCCAGCTCACCACCGACGGGAGGCGGCAATGAGCAGTTCTTC. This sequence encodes CASSPPTGGGNEQFF.